These T cell receptor beta chains were read from a single sample in a study of cytomegalovirus exposure and HLA in healthy donors. Some clones are missing from TCRdb's copy, which holds only in-frame ones; the method was immunoSEQ multiplex PCR. The sample contains 120,000 or so clones, 60% to 80% of which appear only once. The sequencing sample was made of PBMCs. The source of these receptors is a man between 25 and 39 years old in good health and CMV-seronegative. Both conserved end residues are part of each CDR3. A D gene is named only where the DNA matches it firmly. A row's size may be missing; if present it is once, few, many or a size class.

cdr3_aa,cdr3_nt,clone_size,v_call,d_call,j_call
CASRPGQGYTGELFF,TGTGCCAGCAGACCAGGACAGGGGTACACCGGGGAGCTGTTTTTT,NA,TRBV9,TRBD1,TRBJ2-2
CASSLDSSTGTINYGYTF,TGTGCCAGCAGCTTAGACTCATCGACAGGAACTATTAACTATGGCTACACCTTC,NA,TRBV11-2,NA,TRBJ1-2
CASSVGPGQGTGNTIYF,TGTGCCAGCAGCGTAGGTCCGGGACAGGGGACTGGAAACACCATATATTTT,once,TRBV9,TRBD1,TRBJ1-3
CASSVAGREETQYF,TGTGCCAGCAGCGTAGCAGGCAGGGAAGAGACCCAGTACTTC,NA,TRBV9,NA,TRBJ2-5
CASSLRQGWTEAFF,TGTGCCAGCAGCCTCAGACAGGGTTGGACTGAAGCTTTCTTT,NA,TRBV7-8,TRBD1,TRBJ1-1
CASSAGFPYEQYF,TGTGCCAGTAGTGCGGGGTTCCCTTACGAGCAGTACTTC,NA,TRBV19,NA,TRBJ2-7
CASSLLEGTGNTIYF,TGCGCCAGCAGCTTGTTAGAGGGAACTGGAAACACCATATATTTT,NA,TRBV5-1,NA,TRBJ1-3
CASSPLAGAPEDTQYF,TGTGCCAGCAGCCCTTTAGCGGGGGCCCCGGAAGATACGCAGTATTTT,NA,TRBV7-3,TRBD2,TRBJ2-3
CASSLTQTRLLYNSPLHF,TGTGCCAGCAGCCTGACCCAGACAAGGCTATTGTATAATTCACCCCTCCACTTT,NA,TRBV5-4,NA,TRBJ1-6
CASSELRSSYNEQFF,TGCGCCAGCAGTGAATTAAGGAGCTCCTACAATGAGCAGTTCTTC,few,TRBV10-1,NA,TRBJ2-1
CASSQGGGLASTDTQYF,TGTGCCAGCAGCCAAGGAGGTGGACTAGCGAGCACAGATACGCAGTATTTT,NA,TRBV4-2,TRBD2,TRBJ2-3
CASSDFLEQYF,TGTGCCAGCAGTGATTTTTTGGAGCAGTACTTC,once,TRBV6-1,NA,TRBJ2-5
CASSQDLLASLYEQYF,TGTGCCAGCAGCCAAGATCTACTAGCGAGTTTGTACGAGCAGTACTTC,once,TRBV4-2,TRBD2,TRBJ2-7
CASSRQASNSPLHF,TGCGCCAGCAGTAGACAGGCCTCTAATTCACCCCTCCACTTT,NA,TRBV10-2,NA,TRBJ1-6
CASSVEGFGELFF,TGTGCCAGCAGTGTCGAGGGATTCGGGGAGCTGTTTTTT,NA,TRBV27,NA,TRBJ2-2
CASSLVGLATDTQYF,TGTGCCAGCAGCTTAGTGGGACTAGCTACAGATACGCAGTATTTT,NA,TRBV7-2,TRBD2,TRBJ2-3
CASKPGTGGLNTEAFF,TGCGCCAGCAAACCCGGGACAGGGGGCCTGAACACTGAAGCTTTCTTT,few,TRBV5-1,TRBD1,TRBJ1-1
CASSQDFGQGYEQYF,TGTGCCAGCAGCCAAGATTTCGGACAGGGCTACGAGCAGTACTTC,NA,TRBV4-2,TRBD1,TRBJ2-7
CASSPRGESGYTF,TGCGCCAGCAGCCCGCGGGGGGAGAGCGGCTACACCTTC,NA,TRBV4-1,NA,TRBJ1-2
CASSAGTASYEQYF,TGTGCCAGTAGTGCCGGGACAGCATCCTACGAGCAGTACTTC,NA,TRBV19,TRBD1,TRBJ2-7
CASSPPTSGETQYF,TGTGCCAGCAGCCCCCCCACTAGCGGTGAGACCCAGTACTTC,NA,TRBV5-4,TRBD2,TRBJ2-5
CASSTGTSGGDTQYF,TGTGCCAGCAGTACCGGGACTAGCGGGGGAGATACGCAGTATTTT,NA,TRBV6-4,TRBD2,TRBJ2-3
CASSVTGTGYIQGQPQHF,TGTGCCAGCAGTGTGACCGGGACAGGGTATATTCAGGGTCAGCCCCAGCATTTT,NA,TRBV2,TRBD1,TRBJ1-5
CASSLTPGFEQYF,TGTGCCAGCAGCTTAACCCCGGGGTTCGAGCAGTACTTC,NA,TRBV7-8,NA,TRBJ2-7
CASSEARPSYGYTF,TGTGCCAGCAGTGAAGCGCGGCCAAGCTATGGCTACACCTTC,NA,TRBV2,NA,TRBJ1-2
CASSKGTPYNEQFF,TGTGCCAGCAGCAAAGGGACACCCTACAATGAGCAGTTCTTC,NA,TRBV21-1,NA,TRBJ2-1
CASSLDFPREQFF,TGTGCCAGCAGCCTGGACTTCCCTCGCGAGCAGTTCTTC,NA,TRBV5-4,NA,TRBJ2-1
CASSPNDISNEQYF,TGTGCCAGCAGTCCCAATGACATTTCCAACGAGCAGTACTTC,NA,TRBV27,NA,TRBJ2-7
CASSQGRGSGNTIYF,TGCGCCAGCAGCCAAGGGCGAGGCTCTGGAAACACCATATATTTT,NA,TRBV4-1,NA,TRBJ1-3
CASSSGRDLGEQYF,TGTGCCAGCAGTTCGGGACGGGACTTGGGCGAGCAGTACTTC,NA,TRBV27,NA,TRBJ2-7
CASSAGTASYEQYF,TGCGCCAGCAGCGCAGGGACAGCCTCCTACGAGCAGTACTTC,once,TRBV5-1,TRBD1,TRBJ2-7
CASSHDRHRANYGYTF,TGTGCCAGCAGCCATGACAGGCACCGAGCTAACTATGGCTACACCTTC,NA,TRBV7-9,NA,TRBJ1-2
CASSYSSRGYGALFGDTQYF,TGTGCCAGCAGCTACTCTTCGAGAGGATATGGGGCATTGTTTGGAGATACGCAGTATTTT,NA,TRBV9,NA,TRBJ2-3
CASRAGGKNTEAFF,TGTGCCAGCCGGGCGGGGGGCAAGAACACTGAAGCTTTCTTT,NA,TRBV7-3,NA,TRBJ1-1
CASSGVPGVSYEQYF,TGCGCCAGCAGTGGGGTGCCAGGGGTGAGCTACGAGCAGTACTTC,few,TRBV5-1,NA,TRBJ2-7
CASSLTPGKLFF,TGTGCCAGCAGTCTTACTCCGGGAAAACTGTTTTTT,few,TRBV28,NA,TRBJ1-4
CASSPGTVLNYGYTF,TGTGCCAGCTCACCAGGGACAGTCCTTAACTATGGCTACACCTTC,NA,TRBV18,TRBD1,TRBJ1-2
CASSRLRGLAGEETQYF,TGTGCCAGCAGCCGACTCCGAGGACTAGCGGGGGAAGAGACCCAGTACTTC,NA,TRBV4-2,TRBD2,TRBJ2-5
CASRKWGQGSTEAFF,TGTGCCAGTAGGAAATGGGGACAGGGGAGCACTGAAGCTTTCTTT,few,TRBV19,TRBD1,TRBJ1-1
CASSLSVTGRTGELFF,TGTGCCAGCAGTTTATCCGTGACGGGAAGGACCGGGGAGCTGTTTTTT,few,TRBV27,NA,TRBJ2-2
CASSSPGSPREQYF,TGTGCCAGCAGTTCTCCCGGGTCTCCGAGGGAGCAGTACTTC,few,TRBV28,NA,TRBJ2-5
CASSTIKGDEGTEAFF,TGTGCCAGTAGTACTATTAAGGGGGATGAGGGCACTGAAGCTTTCTTT,NA,TRBV19,NA,TRBJ1-1
CATGGMGRNTEAFF,TGTGCCACGGGGGGAATGGGGAGGAACACTGAAGCTTTCTTT,NA,TRBV10-3,NA,TRBJ1-1
CATSRARFLNTEAFF,TGTGCCACCAGCAGAGCCAGGTTCTTGAACACTGAAGCTTTCTTT,once,TRBV15,NA,TRBJ1-1
CASSFRTGGHSPLHF,TGTGCCAGCAGTTTTCGGACAGGGGGACATTCACCCCTCCACTTT,NA,TRBV28,TRBD1,TRBJ1-6
CASSLGASGGINTQYF,TGCGCCAGCAGCTTGGGGGCTAGCGGGGGTATTAATACGCAGTATTTT,NA,TRBV5-1,TRBD2,TRBJ2-3
CASSPYTGAAQETQYF,TGTGCCAGCTCACCTTACACAGGAGCCGCGCAAGAGACCCAGTACTTC,NA,TRBV18,NA,TRBJ2-5
CASSYPSEAFF,TGTGCCAGCAGCTATCCCTCTGAAGCTTTCTTT,NA,TRBV7-9,NA,TRBJ1-1
CASSPSHSYEQYF,TGTGCCAGCAGTCCCTCACACTCCTACGAGCAGTACTTC,NA,TRBV28,NA,TRBJ2-7
CASTDEYWAPARPRQETQYF,TGTGCCAGCACTGATGAGTATTGGGCCCCGGCAAGACCCCGGCAAGAGACCCAGTACTTC,NA,TRBV2,NA,TRBJ2-5
CASSQDPPNSAQGTQYF,TGCGCCAGCAGCCAAGACCCCCCAAACAGTGCCCAGGGGACCCAGTACTTC,NA,TRBV4-1,NA,TRBJ2-5
CASSPILGNTEAFF,TGTGCCAGCAGTCCTATACTAGGGAACACTGAAGCTTTCTTT,few,TRBV6-5,NA,TRBJ1-1
CASSERQGLSNQPQHF,TGTGCCAGCAGTGAAAGACAGGGGTTGAGCAATCAGCCCCAGCATTTT,NA,TRBV6-1,TRBD1,TRBJ1-5
CASSEARQGNTIYF,TGTGCCAGCAGTGAAGCAAGACAGGGAAACACCATATATTTT,few,TRBV2,NA,TRBJ1-3
CARVMTGPSF,TGTGCCAGAGTTATGACAGGGCCCTCCTTC,NA,TRBV28,TRBD1,TRBJ1-2